A single sample gave rise to the 19 T cell receptor beta chains below, sequenced in a study of T cells in Graves' hyperthyroidism and ophthalmopathy. The source material, RNA transcripts, was used to amplify TCR beta CDR3 regions. Using the HTBI primer set, a first-round RT-PCR was run on the TCR CDR3. TCRdb passed the multiplex PCR reads through MiXCR, listing each CDR3 protein once. The data show hundreds of thousands of distinct CDR3 sequences, about two fifths seen once. The source material was blood. The receptors here all came from a man younger than 30 with Graves' hyperthyroidism.

As regards this clonotype: A clone one base away is much larger, so this may be a read error. The chain is built from TRBV2 and TRBJ2-5, with 11 bases fitting TRBD2. Germline assignment: CDR1 SNHLY and CDR2 FYNNEI. The CDR3 is 16 amino acids. The CDR3 sequence is CASSEVTSGIEETQCF. In nucleotides, the CDR3 is TGTGCCAGCAGTGAGGTGACTAGCGGGATAGAGGAGACCCAGTGCTTC.

The sample holds many counts of this clonotype. The chain links TRBV7-9 to TRBJ1-1; 8 nucleotides agree with TRBD1. Germline V gene lookup returns CDR1 SEHNR and CDR2 FQNEAQ (reference sequence). CDR3 length: 14 residues. The trim removed 3 bases at V and 1 base at J, leaving 1 base unmatched. CDR3 sequence: CASSFGQGNTEAFF. The CDR3 nucleotides are TGTGCCAGCAGCTTCGGACAGGGGAACACTGAAGCTTTCTTT. Together with reference TRBV7-9 and TRBJ1-1, the CDR3 gives the full variable domain: DTGVSQNPRHKITKRGQNVTFRCDPISEHNRLYWYRQTLGQGPEFLTYFQNEAQLEKSRLLSDRFSAERPKGSFSTLEIQRTEQGDSAMYLCASSFGQGNTEAFFGQGTRLTVV.

J is TRBJ2-1 and V is TRBV2; 11 positions match TRBD2. With V trimmed by 6 bases and J by 5 bases, 6 bases remained unmatched. The germline V gene has CDR1 SNHLY and CDR2 FYNNEI. The CDR3 is made up of 15 amino acids. Here the CDR3 DNA reads TGTGCCAGCAGGATAGCGGGAGGGCCCAACAATGAGCAGTTCTTC. Residues: CASRIAGGPNNEQFF.

This clonotype was recorded many times. This chain links TRBV15 with TRBJ2-7; TRBD2 might be the D (6 bases). The CDR3 runs to 16 residues. Germline V gene data show CDR1 as LNHNV and CDR2 as YYDKDF (reference sequence). Trimming took off 3 bases at V and 0 bases at J, with 15 bases between the two ends. The CDR3 here is CATSSRGTQSSYEQYF. As DNA, the CDR3 is TGTGCCACCAGCAGCCGCGGGACGCAGAGCTCCTACGAGCAGTACTTC.

This clonotype was seen a few times. V gene TRBV12-3 or TRBV12-4 combines with J gene TRBJ1-5; D not certain. V was trimmed by 2 bases and J by 2 bases, leaving 10 bases between them. This CDR3 is built from 15 residues. CDR3 residues: CASSLLGSGNQPQHF. In nucleotides, the CDR3 is TGTGCCAGCAGTTTATTAGGGTCGGGCAATCAGCCCCAGCATTTT.

Notes on this clonotype: A much more abundant neighbour one base away suggests this may be a read error. The chain recombines TRBV13 with TRBJ2-5; D possibly corresponds to TRBD1 (6 bases). The CDR3 has 14 residues. Germline CDR1 and CDR2: PRHDT and FYEKMQ (reference sequence). CDR3 DNA sequence: TGTGACAGCAGCTCGTTGGGGGCAGGGGAGACCCAGTACTTC. Translated, it gives CDSSSLGAGETQYF.

V usage is TRBV5-1 and J usage is TRBJ1-2; D is possibly TRBD1 (5 bases). This CDR3 comprises 13 residues. The V end was cut by 4 bases, the J end by 14 bases, with 21 bases between. Per the germline V gene, CDR1 is SGHRS and CDR2 is YFSETQ. The CDR3 DNA follows: TGCGCCAGCAGCGCCAGCAGGGTCGGCATGAGAACCTTC. Translated: CASSASRVGMRTF.

This clonotype was seen at least ten times. This chain connects TRBV12-3 or TRBV12-4 to TRBJ1-2; no clear D. Trimming took off 2 bases at V and 6 bases at J, with 7 bases between the two ends. The CDR3 contains 12 residues. In DNA, the CDR3 is TGTGCCAGCAGTTTATTAGGTGATGGCTACACCTTC. It is translated as CASSLLGDGYTF.

This clonotype has at least ten counts. The J gene is TRBJ2-7, the V gene TRBV29-1, with D perhaps matching TRBD2 (5 bases). The V end lost 0 bases, the J end lost 6 bases, and 12 bases lay between the germline ends. CDR3 length: 13 amino acids. CDR1 and CDR2 (germline): SQVTM, ANQGSEA. DNA for the CDR3: TGCAGCGTTGAAGAAAGCCCCGGAGGCGAGCAGTACTTC. This translates into CSVEESPGGEQYF.

This clonotype was counted ten times or more. V usage is TRBV2 and J usage is TRBJ2-5, with D uncertain. The germline gives CDR1 SNHLY, CDR2 FYNNEI. Trimming pared 2 bases from V and 6 bases from J, leaving 4 bases between. The CDR3 extends over 11 amino acids. CDR3 in DNA: TGTGCCAGCAGTGAAAGACAGACCCAGTACTTC. This codes for CASSERQTQYF.

Concerning this clonotype: A single base separates this from a much larger clone, so it may be a read error. The chain uses TRBV29-1 and TRBJ2-5, with unresolved D. V was pared by 7 bases and J by 2 bases, with 14 bases between. This CDR3 spans 13 amino acids. Germline CDR1 is SQVTM and CDR2 is ANQGSEA. The CDR3 protein is CSAPFRVQETQYF. CDR3 bases: TGCAGCGCCCCGTTCCGGGTACAAGAGACCCAGTACTTC. Together with reference TRBV29-1 and TRBJ2-5, the CDR3 gives the full variable domain: SAVISQKPSRDICQRGTSLTIQCQVDSQVTMMFWYRQQPGQSLTLIATANQGSEATYESGFVIDKFPISRPNLTFSTLTVSNMSPEDSSIYLCSAPFRVQETQYFGPGTRLLVL.

The chain has TRBV30 and TRBJ1-5; TRBD1 matches at 9 bases. The CDR3 loop spans 14 amino acids. Germline CDR1 GTSNPN, CDR2 SVGIG (reference sequence). V lost 3 bases, J lost 8 bases, and 8 bases stayed unmatched. Here the CDR3 reads CAWSPGQGAKPQHF. The CDR3 coding sequence is TGTGCCTGGAGCCCGGGACAGGGAGCTAAGCCCCAGCATTTT. Combining the CDR3 with reference TRBV30 and TRBJ1-5 gives the whole variable domain SQTIHQWPATLVQPVGSPLSLECTVEGTSNPNLYWYRQAAGRGLQLLFYSVGIGQISSEVPQNLSASRPQDRQFILSSKKLLLSDSGFYLCAWSPGQGAKPQHFGDGTRLSIL.

This chain uses TRBV6-5 with TRBJ2-7; D is possibly TRBD2 (5 bases). The CDR3 sequence is 12 residues long. Germline V lookup: CDR1 MNHEY, CDR2 SVGAGI. V was shortened by 3 bases and J by 6 bases, with 9 bases between the two germline ends. The CDR3 DNA is TGTGCCAGCAGTTATGGAGGATCCGAGCAGTACTTC. Residues: CASSYGGSEQYF.

This clonotype was detected a few times. The chain links TRBV7-9 to TRBJ2-5, with TRBD2 matching 7 bases. The ends lost 2 bases at V and 1 base at J; junction bases unmatched: 10. CDR1 SEHNR and CDR2 FQNEAQ come from the germline V gene (reference sequence). The CDR3 runs 17 residues. The CDR3 DNA is TGTGCCAGCAGCTTACCACGGGGGGAGGGGTTCCAAGAGACCCAGTACTTC. It translates to CASSLPRGEGFQETQYF.

The CDR3 DNA follows: TGTGCCAGCAGCCGGATGAGACAAGCCACTGAAGCTTTCTTT. Encoded protein: CASSRMRQATEAFF. The rearrangement joins TRBV14 to TRBJ1-1; D is unclear. CDR1 and CDR2 from the germline V gene are SGHDN and FVKESK. CDR3 length equals 14 residues. V shed 4 bases and J shed 4 bases, with 13 bases lying between them.

The J gene is TRBJ2-7, the V gene TRBV6-5; D remains unclear. The CDR3 runs to 15 residues. With 4 bases removed from V and 2 bases from J, the gap between germline ends came to 15 bases. CDR1 and CDR2 from the germline V gene are MNHEY and SVGAGI. The CDR3 DNA reads as TGTGCCAGCAGTTTCCGCGCATCAAGTGCCTACGAGCAGTACTTC. The encoded protein is CASSFRASSAYEQYF.

The chain has TRBV29-1 and TRBJ1-1; no clear D. The germline V gene encodes CDR1 SQVTM and CDR2 ANQGSEA. The germline V and J ends were trimmed by 8 bases and 2 bases, with 15 bases remaining between them. CDR3 length: 13 residues. This CDR3 reads CSLGQAANTEAFF. CDR3 nucleotide sequence: TGCAGCTTAGGTCAGGCCGCCAACACTGAAGCTTTCTTT. The entire variable domain, with the rest obtained from reference TRBV29-1 and TRBJ1-1, is as follows: SAVISQKPSRDICQRGTSLTIQCQVDSQVTMMFWYRQQPGQSLTLIATANQGSEATYESGFVIDKFPISRPNLTFSTLTVSNMSPEDSSIYLCSLGQAANTEAFFGQGTRLTVV.

This clonotype has just a few counts. This chain uses TRBV7-9 with TRBJ2-7; 7 bases are a match to TRBD1. CDR1 and CDR2 from the germline V gene are SEHNR and FQNEAQ (reference sequence). The CDR3 contains 16 residues. Trimming removed 5 bases from V and 0 bases from J; junction bases left unmatched: 10. As DNA, the CDR3 is TGTGCCAGCAGCGCGTTCGGACAGGTGAGCTCCTACGAGCAGTACTTC. The encoded protein is CASSAFGQVSSYEQYF.

This clonotype was picked up a small number of times. The rearrangement uses TRBV6-5 and TRBJ1-5; D gene ambiguous. Germline CDR1 reads MNHEY; CDR2 reads SVGAGI. The germline V and J ends were trimmed by 2 bases and 6 bases, with 8 bases remaining between them. The CDR3 covers 13 residues. Here the CDR3 DNA reads TGTGCCAGCAGTTACGGAAGGGTTCAGCCCCAGCATTTT. It yields the protein CASSYGRVQPQHF.